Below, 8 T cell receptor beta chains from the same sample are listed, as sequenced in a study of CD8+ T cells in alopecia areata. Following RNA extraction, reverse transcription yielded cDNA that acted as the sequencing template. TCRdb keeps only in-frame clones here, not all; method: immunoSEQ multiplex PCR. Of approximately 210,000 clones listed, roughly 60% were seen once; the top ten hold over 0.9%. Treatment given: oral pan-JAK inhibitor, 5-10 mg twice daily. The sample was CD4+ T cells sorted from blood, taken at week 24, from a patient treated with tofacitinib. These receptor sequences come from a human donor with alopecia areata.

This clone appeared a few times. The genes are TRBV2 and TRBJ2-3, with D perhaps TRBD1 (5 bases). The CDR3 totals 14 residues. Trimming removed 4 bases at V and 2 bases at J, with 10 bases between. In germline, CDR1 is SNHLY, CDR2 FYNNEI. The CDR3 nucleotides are TGTGCCAGCAGTGTGGGCAGGGACACAGATACGCAGTATTTT. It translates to CASSVGRDTDTQYF.

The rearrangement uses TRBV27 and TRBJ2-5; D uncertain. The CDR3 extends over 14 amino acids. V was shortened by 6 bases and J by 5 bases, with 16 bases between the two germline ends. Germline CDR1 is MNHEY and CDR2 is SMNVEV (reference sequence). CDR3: CASSRLAAQETQYF. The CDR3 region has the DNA TGTGCCAGCAGCAGACTTGCCGCCCAGGAGACCCAGTACTTC.

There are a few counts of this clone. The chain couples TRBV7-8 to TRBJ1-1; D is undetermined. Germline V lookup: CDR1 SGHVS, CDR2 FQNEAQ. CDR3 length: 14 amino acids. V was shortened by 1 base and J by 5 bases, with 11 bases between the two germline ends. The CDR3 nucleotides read TGTGCCAGCAGCTTAGTCATGGGTGGGACTGAAGCTTTCTTT. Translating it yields CASSLVMGGTEAFF.

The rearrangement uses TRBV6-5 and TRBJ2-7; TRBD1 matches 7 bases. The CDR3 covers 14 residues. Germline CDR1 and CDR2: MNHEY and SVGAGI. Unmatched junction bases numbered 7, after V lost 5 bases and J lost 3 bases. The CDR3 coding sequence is TGTGCCAGCAGTAGCCGGGACAGCGTCTACGAGCAGTACTTC. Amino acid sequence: CASSSRDSVYEQYF.

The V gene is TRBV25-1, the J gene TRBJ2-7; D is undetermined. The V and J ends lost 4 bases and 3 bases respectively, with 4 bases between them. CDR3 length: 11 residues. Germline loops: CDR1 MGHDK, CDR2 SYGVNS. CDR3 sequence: CASSAYYEQYF. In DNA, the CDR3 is TGTGCCAGCAGTGCGTACTACGAGCAGTACTTC.

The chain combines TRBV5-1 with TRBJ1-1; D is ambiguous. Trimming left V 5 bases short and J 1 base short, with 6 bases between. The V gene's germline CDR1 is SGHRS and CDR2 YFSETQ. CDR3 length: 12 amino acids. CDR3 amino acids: CASSAGNTEAFF. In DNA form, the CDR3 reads TGCGCCAGCAGTGCGGGGAACACTGAAGCTTTCTTT.

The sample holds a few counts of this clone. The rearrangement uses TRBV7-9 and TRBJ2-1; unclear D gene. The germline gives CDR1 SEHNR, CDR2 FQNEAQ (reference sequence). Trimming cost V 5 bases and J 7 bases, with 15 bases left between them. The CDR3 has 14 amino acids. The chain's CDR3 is CASSLGTARNEQFF. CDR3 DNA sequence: TGTGCCAGCAGCCTGGGAACAGCCAGGAATGAGCAGTTCTTC.

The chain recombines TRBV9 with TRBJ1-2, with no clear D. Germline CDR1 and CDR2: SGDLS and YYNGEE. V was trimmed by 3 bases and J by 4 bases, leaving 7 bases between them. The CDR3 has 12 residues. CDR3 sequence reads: CASSGVGYGYTF. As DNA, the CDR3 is TGTGCCAGCAGCGGTGTCGGCTATGGCTACACCTTC.